This TCR beta chain came from a study of molecular identifiers for immune sequencing clone quantification. The V end lost 0 bases, the J end lost 3 bases, and 9 bases lay between the germline ends. Per the germline V gene, CDR1 is SEHNR and CDR2 is FQNEAQ (reference sequence). The CDR3 is 15 residues long. TCRdb analysed the PCR reads with MiXCR anew, one entry per CDR3 protein. Among 50,000 or so distinct CDR3 sequences listed, almost 25% were seen once. Sequencing was done on a sample of naive CD8+ T cells from blood, with Jurkat cell RNA spiked in. The subset is: FACS-sorted CD8+CD4-CCR7+CD45RA+ naive T cells. This sequence was found in a human donor in good health. Some libraries in this study had Jurkat cell RNA spiked in. V usage is TRBV7-9 and J usage is TRBJ1-5; D not certain. For the CDR3, the DNA is TGTGCCAGCAGCTTAGCGGGTCAGGCCAATCAGCCCCAGCATTTT. This sequence encodes CASSLAGQANQPQHF.